Listed below are T cell receptor beta chains from one sample, sequenced in a study of cytomegalovirus exposure and HLA in healthy donors. TCRdb keeps only in-frame clones here, not all; method: immunoSEQ multiplex PCR. The sample includes 85,000 to 100,000 clones, 64% seen only once; the top ten take around 2%. The sample was PBMCs. These receptors all stem from a human donor in good health. Each CDR3 is given with its conserved first and last residue. The order of the fields is clone size, J gene, D gene, V gene, CDR3 protein, CDR3 DNA. D genes are given only for firm matches. Only part of the rows carry a size: once, few, many, or a class if the clone is expanded.

>NA|TRBJ2-7|NA|TRBV6-5
CASSRFLGGSYEQYF
TGTGCCAGCAGTCGATTCCTGGGGGGATCCTACGAGCAGTACTTC
>few|TRBJ2-7|TRBD2|TRBV4-3
CASSQFSGGLAGESYEQYF
TGCGCCAGCAGCCAGTTTTCAGGGGGACTAGCGGGGGAGAGCTACGAGCAGTACTTC
>NA|TRBJ1-1|TRBD1|TRBV11-3
CASSMDRGRTEAFF
TGTGCCAGCAGCATGGACAGGGGGCGTACTGAAGCTTTCTTT
>once|TRBJ1-4|NA|TRBV7-2
CASSFSRATNEKLFF
TGTGCCAGCAGCTTTAGCAGAGCAACTAATGAAAAACTGTTTTTT
>NA|TRBJ1-2|TRBD1|TRBV15
CATSRDRGRRGYTF
TGTGCCACCAGCCGGGACAGGGGGAGAAGGGGCTACACCTTC
>NA|TRBJ1-1|NA|TRBV5-1
CASSPLVGFGDEAFF
TGCGCCAGCAGCCCCCTGGTCGGATTCGGGGATGAAGCTTTCTTT
>NA|TRBJ2-2|NA|TRBV5-1
CASSAQHGASTGELFF
TGCGCCAGCAGCGCCCAACATGGAGCCTCCACCGGGGAGCTGTTTTTT
>NA|TRBJ1-5|NA|TRBV19
CASSVVIGGNQPQHF
TGTGCCAGTTCCGTCGTAATAGGGGGCAATCAGCCCCAGCATTTT
>NA|TRBJ2-6|NA|TRBV7-3
CASSLKPTGSGANVLTF
TGTGCCAGCAGCTTAAAACCGACAGGATCTGGGGCCAACGTCCTGACTTTC
>NA|TRBJ2-7|TRBD1|TRBV4-2
CASSQEGPGQGIYEQYF
TGTGCCAGCAGCCAAGAAGGCCCGGGACAGGGGATCTACGAGCAGTACTTC
>NA|TRBJ2-1|NA|TRBV2
CASNLQGTPYNEQFF
TGTGCCAGCAATCTTCAGGGAACTCCGTACAATGAGCAGTTCTTC
>NA|TRBJ2-4|NA|TRBV5-6
CASSLTDRIFRIAKNIQYF
TGTGCCAGCAGCTTGACTGACAGGATTTTCCGAATAGCCAAAAACATTCAGTACTTC
>NA|TRBJ1-4|NA|TRBV5-1
CASSLDPSSNEKLFF
TGCGCCAGCAGCTTGGACCCTTCCAGTAATGAAAAACTGTTTTTT
>NA|TRBJ2-2|TRBD2|TRBV7-7
CASSPLNGGATGELFF
TGTGCCAGCAGCCCTCTTAACGGGGGGGCCACCGGGGAGCTGTTTTTT
>NA|TRBJ2-7|NA|TRBV9
CASSVGAGASYEQYF
TGTGCCAGCAGCGTAGGGGCGGGGGCGAGCTACGAGCAGTACTTC
>NA|TRBJ2-1|NA|TRBV7-3
CASSPSRVNEQFF
TGTGCCAGCAGCCCGTCTCGGGTCAATGAGCAGTTCTTC
>NA|TRBJ1-3|NA|TRBV7-2
CASSFNRVGNTIYF
TGTGCCAGCAGCTTCAACAGGGTTGGAAACACCATATATTTT
>NA|TRBJ1-2|NA|TRBV6-5
CASSYLDRRAYGYTF
TGTGCCAGCAGTTACCTCGACAGGCGGGCCTATGGCTACACCTTC
>NA|TRBJ1-6|TRBD1|TRBV2
CASSPWDSYSPLHF
TGTGCCAGCAGTCCCTGGGACAGTTATTCACCCCTCCACTTT
>NA|TRBJ1-2|NA|TRBV4-1
CASSQGGGYGYTF
TGCGCCAGCAGCCAAGGCGGGGGATATGGCTACACCTTC
>NA|TRBJ2-2|NA|TRBV5-1
CASSLVEGGELFF
TGCGCCAGCAGCTTGGTGGAGGGTGGGGAGCTGTTTTTT
>few|TRBJ2-1|NA|TRBV6-1
CASSEAVEEQFF
TGTGCCAGCAGTGAAGCGGTCGAGGAGCAGTTCTTC
>NA|TRBJ1-1|TRBD1|TRBV19
CASTDRSGGLNTEAFF
TGTGCCAGTACTGATAGGTCAGGGGGACTGAACACTGAAGCTTTCTTT
>NA|TRBJ1-5|NA|TRBV19
CASSILLGNQPQHF
TGTGCCAGTAGTATTTTACTGGGCAATCAGCCCCAGCATTTT
>few|TRBJ1-1|NA|TRBV13
CASSRTVGEAFF
TGTGCCAGCAGCAGGACAGTAGGTGAAGCTTTCTTT
>once|TRBJ1-5|TRBD1|TRBV6-6
CASSYSIGTGGQPQHF
TGTGCCAGCAGTTACTCGATCGGGACAGGGGGTCAGCCCCAGCATTTT
>NA|TRBJ1-2|TRBD1|TRBV7-8
CASSPDRGRRGYTF
TGTGCCAGCAGCCCGGACAGGGGGCGTCGAGGCTACACCTTC
>NA|TRBJ1-5|NA|TRBV6-1
CASSVDRTNQPQHF
TGTGCCAGCAGCGTAGACAGGACCAATCAGCCCCAGCATTTT
>few|TRBJ2-2|TRBD1|TRBV29-1
CSVEGMSLGTGGRTGELFF
TGCAGCGTTGAAGGGATGTCGTTGGGGACAGGGGGCCGCACCGGGGAGCTGTTTTTT
>few|TRBJ1-5|NA|TRBV9
CASSPLGARSQPQHF
TGTGCCAGCAGCCCCTTGGGGGCGCGAAGTCAGCCCCAGCATTTT
>NA|TRBJ2-3|NA|TRBV7-8
CASSLAYGSTDTQYF
TGTGCCAGCAGCTTAGCGTACGGGAGCACAGATACGCAGTATTTT
>NA|TRBJ2-1|TRBD2|TRBV29-1
CSVAAAGGSSYNEQFF
TGCAGCGTCGCCGCCGCGGGGGGGAGCTCCTACAATGAGCAGTTCTTC
>few|TRBJ1-1|TRBD1|TRBV25-1
CASSESDRFRTEAFF
TGTGCCAGCAGTGAATCGGACAGGTTCAGGACTGAAGCTTTCTTT
>NA|TRBJ2-5|NA|TRBV28
CASSSGQRETQYF
TGTGCCAGCAGTTCCGGACAGCGGGAGACCCAGTACTTC
>NA|TRBJ1-3|TRBD1|TRBV19
CASSVRGPGNTIYF
TGTGCCAGTAGTGTCAGGGGGCCTGGAAACACCATATATTTT
>NA|TRBJ2-6|NA|TRBV7-3
CASSPTLGANVLTF
TGTGCCAGCAGCCCGACCTTGGGCGCCAACGTCCTGACTTTC
>NA|TRBJ2-7|NA|TRBV6-1
CASSAGQQGSGDEQYF
TGTGCCAGCAGTGCCGGACAGCAGGGAAGTGGCGACGAGCAGTACTTC
>NA|TRBJ1-3|NA|TRBV13
CASSLGPGDLINTIYF
TGTGCCAGCAGCTTAGGCCCTGGAGACCTAATCAACACCATATATTTT
>NA|TRBJ2-2|NA|TRBV7-2
CASSLDGRVVSGELFF
TGTGCCAGCAGCTTAGATGGCAGGGTGGTCTCCGGGGAGCTGTTTTTT
>NA|TRBJ2-7|NA|TRBV7-9
CASSSRGGRSYEQYF
TGTGCCAGCAGCTCCCGAGGAGGGCGATCCTACGAGCAGTACTTC
>NA|TRBJ1-5|NA|TRBV19
CASSNTGGNSNQPQHF
TGTGCCAGTAGCAACACGGGAGGAAATAGCAATCAGCCCCAGCATTTT
>NA|TRBJ2-5|TRBD1|TRBV5-6
CASSLPGQGAVTQYF
TGTGCCAGCAGCTTGCCTGGACAGGGGGCGGTGACCCAGTACTTC
>few|TRBJ2-7|TRBD2|TRBV9
CASSVTQGLVGEQYF
TGTGCCAGCAGCGTTACCCAGGGACTAGTTGGGGAGCAGTACTTC
>few|TRBJ2-1|NA|TRBV7-2
CASSFTGTRNEQFF
TGTGCCAGCAGCTTCACCGGGACTCGGAATGAGCAGTTCTTC
>NA|TRBJ2-4|NA|TRBV6-1
CASSESGVAKNIQYF
TGTGCCAGCAGTGAATCGGGGGTAGCCAAAAACATTCAGTACTTC
>NA|TRBJ2-7|NA|TRBV7-2
CASSHLAIVTGYEQYF
TGTGCCAGCAGCCACCTCGCGATTGTTACAGGGTACGAGCAGTACTTC
>few|TRBJ1-1|TRBD1|TRBV18
CASSPLDRGSEAFF
TGTGCCAGCTCACCGTTGGACAGGGGATCTGAAGCTTTCTTT
>NA|TRBJ1-1|NA|TRBV14
CASSQVGRGAFF
TGTGCCAGCAGCCAAGTGGGCAGGGGCGCTTTCTTT
>few|TRBJ2-7|NA|TRBV10-3
CAISGNISYEQYF
TGTGCCATCAGTGGAAACATCTCCTACGAGCAGTACTTC
>NA|TRBJ1-1|NA|TRBV4-3
CASSLGRGTEAFF
TGCGCCAGCAGCCTCGGGCGCGGGACTGAAGCTTTCTTT
>NA|TRBJ2-7|TRBD2|TRBV19
CASISGGPPYEQYF
TGTGCCAGTATTTCGGGGGGGCCCCCCTACGAGCAGTACTTC
>few|TRBJ2-1|TRBD2|TRBV7-2
CASSLVASGVSYNEQFF
TGTGCCAGCAGCTTAGTGGCTAGCGGGGTCTCCTACAATGAGCAGTTCTTC
>NA|TRBJ1-5|NA|TRBV6-6
CASSYARGGQPQHF
TGTGCCAGCAGTTACGCTCGGGGGGGACAGCCCCAGCATTTT
>NA|TRBJ1-2|TRBD1|TRBV4-1
CASSQSFPEGASYGYTF
TGCGCCAGCAGCCAGAGCTTCCCGGAGGGGGCCTCCTATGGCTACACCTTC
>NA|TRBJ2-5|NA|TRBV7-9
CASSKDSKETQYF
TGTGCCAGCAGCAAGGACAGCAAAGAGACCCAGTACTTC
>NA|TRBJ2-7|TRBD1|TRBV5-1
CASSRDRSSYEQYF
TGCGCCAGCAGCCGGGACAGGAGCTCCTACGAGCAGTACTTC
>once|TRBJ2-1|TRBD2|TRBV9
CASSGPGLVISGEQFF
TGTGCCAGCAGCGGCCCGGGACTAGTTATTTCGGGTGAGCAGTTCTTC
>once|TRBJ2-3|TRBD1|TRBV4-1
CASSQGVRTGVSTDTQYF
TGCGCCAGCAGCCAAGGAGTCCGGACAGGCGTAAGCACAGATACGCAGTATTTT
>NA|TRBJ2-2|NA|TRBV10-3
CAISAREASTGELFF
TGTGCCATCAGTGCACGAGAGGCGTCCACCGGGGAGCTGTTTTTT
>NA|TRBJ1-2|NA|TRBV25-1
CASSEYTDYGYTF
TGTGCCAGCAGTGAATATACGGACTATGGCTACACCTTC